Each of the 27 T cell receptor beta chains below was sequenced from the same sample in a study of blood T cell repertoires in COVID-19. Data came from immunoSEQ multiplex PCR; TCRdb stores just in-frame clones and leaves some out. This sample has over 200,000 clones, with approximately 80% found just once. Sequencing used peripheral blood. The source of these receptors is an elderly woman with COVID-19, enrolled during active disease.

This clone is a singleton in its sample. The rearrangement uses TRBV9 and TRBJ2-2; D is ambiguous. CDR3 size: 13 residues. Germline-derived CDR1 and CDR2 are SGDLS and YYNGEE. Trimming pared 7 bases from V and 1 base from J, leaving 8 bases between. CDR3 sequence reads: CASSPWNTGELFF. DNA of the CDR3: TGTGCCAGCTCCCCTTGGAACACCGGGGAGCTGTTTTTT.

The V and J genes are TRBV18 and TRBJ1-6; no clear D. The CDR3 runs 14 residues. Germline values: CDR1 KGHSH, CDR2 LQKENI. The germline V and J ends were trimmed by 2 bases and 9 bases, with 11 bases remaining between them. CDR3 loop: CASSPTTLLSPLHF. The CDR3 DNA sequence: TGTGCCAGCTCACCAACTACCCTACTTTCACCCCTCCACTTT.

Worth noting for this clone: The sample has other DNA sequences that encode this CDR3 too. V usage is TRBV29-1 and J usage is TRBJ2-7; tentative D call: TRBD1 (5 bases). There are 12 residues in the CDR3. V lost 6 bases and J 2 bases, leaving 11 bases between the germline ends. Per the germline V gene, CDR1 is SQVTM and CDR2 is ANQGSEA. CDR3 DNA: TGCAGCGTGAGAACAGGCCCCTACGAGCAGTACTTC. Its protein product is CSVRTGPYEQYF.

This chain joins TRBV7-2 and TRBJ2-1; 9 bases align to TRBD2. The V gene's germline CDR1 is SGHTA and CDR2 FQGNSA. Germline trimming cut 2 bases from V and 9 bases from J; bases unmatched to any gene: 8. This CDR3 comprises 15 residues. Here the CDR3 DNA reads TGTGCCAGCAGCTTACAGGCTAGCGGGGTCGGTGAGCAGTTCTTC. It is translated as CASSLQASGVGEQFF.

The chain is built from TRBV12-3 or TRBV12-4 and TRBJ2-2, with unresolved D. The CDR3 sequence is 13 residues long. Deletions cut 6 bases from V and 4 bases from J, with 9 bases between. The CDR3: CASRSQITGELFF. The CDR3 DNA follows: TGTGCCAGCAGATCCCAGATCACCGGGGAGCTGTTTTTT.

The chain recombines TRBV6-6 with TRBJ2-7; TRBD2 agrees at 12 bases. Germline V CDR1 and CDR2: MNHNY, SVGAGI (reference sequence). This CDR3 region has 15 residues. The junction had 7 bases not matched to a gene; V was cut back by 6 bases and J by 4 bases. The DNA for the CDR3 is TGTGCCAGCAGCCTTTCTAGCGGGGGGGCGTACGAGCAGTACTTC. As protein: CASSLSSGGAYEQYF.

This clone has only a few counts. CDR3 sequence reads: CASSVERQRGVNSGNTIYF. The CDR3 bases are TGTGCCAGCAGTGTCGAACGACAACGGGGAGTAAACTCTGGAAACACCATATATTTT. This sequence joins TRBV6-1 and TRBJ1-3; D gene uncertain. V was shortened by 4 bases and J by 0 bases, with 22 bases between the two germline ends. Germline V gene data show CDR1 as MNHNS and CDR2 as SASEGT. The CDR3 totals 19 residues.

The CDR3: CASSLVGQGARGYTF. The CDR3 bases are TGCGCCAGCAGCTTGGTCGGACAGGGGGCGCGAGGCTACACCTTC. The rearrangement joins TRBV5-1 to TRBJ1-2, with TRBD1 matching over 11 bases. Trimming cost V 0 bases and J 8 bases; bases outside gene matches: 6. This CDR3 is 15 amino acids long. Germline CDR1 is SGHRS and CDR2 is YFSETQ.

On this clone: This CDR3 is also generated by other DNA sequences in the sample. The chain carries TRBV2 and TRBJ1-1, with 7 bases lining up with TRBD1. This CDR3 has 13 residues. The germline V gene encodes CDR1 SNHLY and CDR2 FYNNEI. The V gene end was trimmed by 6 bases and the J gene end by 2 bases; junction bases not matched to a gene: 3. Here the CDR3 reads CASSGTANTEAFF. CDR3 DNA sequence: TGTGCCAGCAGCGGGACAGCTAACACTGAAGCTTTCTTT. Full variable domain (rest looked up from reference TRBV2 and TRBJ1-1): EPEVTQTPSHQVTQMGQEVILRCVPISNHLYFYWYRQILGQKVEFLVSFYNNEISEKSEIFDDQFSVERPDGSNFTLKIRSTKLEDSAMYFCASSGTANTEAFFGQGTRLTVV.

CDR3: CASSQDRQGGEQFF. The DNA for the CDR3 is TGCGCCAGCAGCCAAGACAGACAGGGCGGTGAGCAGTTCTTC. The gene calls are TRBV4-1 and TRBJ2-1; 7 nucleotides match TRBD1. Germline CDR1 and CDR2: MGHRA and YSYEKL. The CDR3 contains 14 residues. The V gene end was trimmed by 0 bases and the J gene end by 9 bases; junction bases not matched to a gene: 5.

The gene calls are TRBV5-1 and TRBJ1-2; TRBD1 agrees at 7 bases. CDR3 length equals 15 residues. Looked up from germline, CDR1 is SGHRS and CDR2 is YFSETQ. V shed 6 bases and J 4 bases; nucleotides not matched to a gene: 12. The CDR3 bases are TGCGCCAGCAATGAGGGGACAGCTAGGACCTATGGCTACACCTTC. This encodes CASNEGTARTYGYTF.

The chain uses TRBV6-5 and TRBJ1-5; D might be TRBD1 (6 bases). V lost 2 bases, J lost 5 bases, and 7 bases lay in between. The CDR3 has 13 residues. From germline, CDR1 is MNHEY and CDR2 SVGAGI. The CDR3 region has the DNA TGTGCCAGCAGTTACGAGGGGGATCAGCCCCAGCATTTT. Translation gives CASSYEGDQPQHF.

The rearrangement links TRBV5-5 to TRBJ1-5; 9 nucleotides line up with TRBD1. V trimming: 1 base; J trimming: 6 bases; junction bases outside the gene matches: 5. Germline V gives CDR1 SGHKS, CDR2 YYEKEE (reference sequence). CDR3 size: 15 residues. CDR3 nucleotides: TGTGCCAGCAGCTTGTCGGGACAGGGCGTTCAGCCCCAGCATTTT. Translated: CASSLSGQGVQPQHF.

In DNA form, the CDR3 reads TGTGCCAGCAGCGCGGTCGCGTATGGCTACACCTTC. It codes for CASSAVAYGYTF. The chain joins TRBV3-1 (or the pseudogene TRBV3-2) to TRBJ1-2, with unresolved D. The CDR3 spans 12 residues. V dropped 5 bases and J dropped 5 bases, with 9 bases sitting between them. Germline V CDR1 and CDR2: LGHDT, YNNKEL (reference sequence).

The count of this clone is one. The V gene is TRBV27, the J gene TRBJ1-2; 9 positions agree with TRBD1. The germline gives CDR1 MNHEY, CDR2 SMNVEV (reference sequence). The CDR3 covers 12 residues. J was trimmed by 7 bases and V by 7 bases; bases with no gene match: 4. The CDR3 DNA sequence: TGTGCCAGCAAGACAGGGGGATCTGGCTACACCTTC. Translation: CASKTGGSGYTF.

This chain connects TRBV4-1 to TRBJ2-3, with a weak D call TRBD2 (6 bases). This CDR3 spans 15 amino acids. Germline loops: CDR1 MGHRA, CDR2 YSYEKL. V lost 2 bases, J lost 4 bases, and 13 bases lay in between. As DNA, the CDR3 is TGCGCCAGCAGCCAAAGCGTCGGGAGACCAGATACGCAGTATTTT. Its protein product is CASSQSVGRPDTQYF.

The rearrangement joins TRBV7-9 to TRBJ1-5, with D maybe TRBD1 (5 bases). The CDR3 consists of 15 residues. Germline V gene sequence: CDR1 SEHNR, CDR2 FQNEAQ (reference sequence). With 6 bases removed from V and 5 bases from J, the gap between germline ends came to 17 bases. The CDR3 loop is CASSAVGRADQPQHF. The CDR3 DNA follows: TGTGCCAGCAGTGCTGTGGGGCGCGCGGATCAGCCCCAGCATTTT.

This sequence joins TRBV29-1 and TRBJ2-7; the D gene is possibly TRBD1 (6 bases). CDR1 and CDR2 (germline): SQVTM, ANQGSEA. The CDR3 runs to 15 residues. The V gene lost 2 bases and the J gene lost 2 bases, with 16 bases spanning the gap. The CDR3 nucleotides read TGCAGCGTTGAATTATCCCGTGGGACACCCTACGAGCAGTACTTC. As protein: CSVELSRGTPYEQYF.

The chain carries TRBV6-5 and TRBJ1-2, with a possible D match to TRBD1 (5 bases). Germline CDR1 MNHEY, CDR2 SVGAGI. The CDR3 consists of 13 residues. V lost 6 bases to trimming and J lost 0 bases, with 8 bases between them. The CDR3 coding sequence is TGTGCCAGCAGACCGACAGCTAACTATGGCTACACCTTC. It yields the protein CASRPTANYGYTF.

This chain joins TRBV7-6 and TRBJ1-4, with D maybe TRBD1 (6 bases). The CDR3 totals 15 residues. Germline values: CDR1 SGHVS, CDR2 FNYEAQ. With 0 bases removed from V and 3 bases from J, the gap between germline ends came to 8 bases. CDR3 sequence (DNA): TGTGCCAGCAGCTTAGCAAGGACAGCTAATGAAAAACTGTTTTTT. Translating gives CASSLARTANEKLFF.

On this clone itself: Relative to the germline gene, one junction end is altered; a read error may explain this. V is TRBV5-4 and J is TRBJ2-5; 8 nucleotides line up with TRBD1. Germline-derived CDR1 and CDR2 are SGHNT and YYREEE (reference sequence). This CDR3 spans 13 amino acids. In DNA form, the CDR3 reads TGTGCCACCAGCCAGACAGGGGAGGAGACCCAGTACTTC. It encodes CATSQTGEETQYF.

The CDR3, as DNA: TGTGCCAGCAGTTACTCCCCCATCAGGACCCAGCATTTT. Amino acid sequence: CASSYSPIRTQHF. The V gene is TRBV6-2 or TRBV6-3, the J gene TRBJ1-5, with D uncertain. Looked up from germline, CDR1 is MNHEY and CDR2 is SVGEGT. V gave up 0 bases and J gave up 11 bases, with 11 bases separating them. The CDR3 spans 13 residues.

This chain joins TRBV24-1 and TRBJ2-1; 8 bases are a match to TRBD1. The CDR3 consists of 15 residues. The trim removed 9 bases at V and 9 bases at J, leaving 15 bases unmatched. Germline lookup yields CDR1 KGHDR and CDR2 SFDVKD. This CDR3 is CATRSTTSGGGEQFF. CDR3 coding DNA: TGTGCCACCCGATCTACGACCTCAGGGGGCGGTGAGCAGTTCTTC.

The chain recombines TRBV2 with TRBJ1-5; D might be TRBD1 (6 bases). This CDR3 spans 16 amino acids. The V and J ends lost 6 bases and 3 bases respectively, with 18 bases between them. The V gene's germline CDR1 is SNHLY and CDR2 FYNNEI. CDR3 loop: CASSREGGQNNQPQHF. The CDR3 nucleotides read TGTGCCAGCAGCCGGGAGGGGGGGCAGAACAATCAGCCCCAGCATTTT.

This clone was found once. The V gene is TRBV7-2, the J gene TRBJ1-1, with TRBD1 matching over 7 bases. The CDR3 spans 15 residues. J gave up 4 bases and V 1 base, and 6 bases lay outside the gene matches. CDR1 and CDR2 from the germline V gene are SGHTA and FQGNSA. Here the CDR3 DNA reads TGTGCCAGCAGCTTAGTTTGGGCAGGGGGCACTGAAGCTTTCTTT. Encoded protein: CASSLVWAGGTEAFF.

The chain links TRBV5-5 to TRBJ1-2; D remains ambiguous. Germline CDR1 is SGHKS and CDR2 is YYEKEE (reference sequence). The CDR3 length is 14 residues. V lost 0 bases and J 4 bases, leaving 10 bases between the germline ends. The CDR3 here is CASSLEQSAYGYTF. In DNA form, the CDR3 reads TGTGCCAGCAGCTTGGAACAGTCGGCCTATGGCTACACCTTC.

The chain joins TRBV24-1 to TRBJ2-5; D might be TRBD2 (5 bases). Deletions cut 0 bases from V and 1 base from J, with 11 bases between. Germline CDR1 and CDR2: KGHDR and SFDVKD. This CDR3 is built from 16 residues. CDR3: CATSDLKGVRQETQYF. DNA for the CDR3: TGTGCCACCAGTGATTTGAAGGGAGTTCGCCAAGAGACCCAGTACTTC.